The T cell receptor (beta chain) under discussion was sequenced for a study of shared clonotypes between healthy human individuals. General study results and limits: The study found roughly 5% of naive CD4 clonotypes shared across several donors.

The repertoire was sequenced with immunoSEQ multiplex PCR; TCRdb's copy has only in-frame clones and lacks some. In the table there are around 200,000 clones, over 85% of which are singletons. CDR3 length: 14 residues. Trimming pared 3 bases from V and 4 bases from J, leaving 13 bases between. Germline lookup yields CDR1 MNHNS and CDR2 SASEGT. The table lists this clone with a count of one. Its specificity is not known. Material for sequencing was naive CD4+ T cells sorted from blood. Subset specified: CD45RA+ positively selected. This clonotype was obtained from a woman younger than 45 in good health. The chain combines TRBV6-1 with TRBJ2-7; D is undetermined. In nucleotides, the CDR3 is TGTGCCAGCAGTGAGGTGACGACGTCGTACGAGCAGTACTTC. It specifies CASSEVTTSYEQYF.